This T cell receptor (beta chain) was identified in a study of CD8+ T cells in alopecia areata. Isolated RNA was reverse transcribed into cDNA used as the sequencing template. The table came from immunoSEQ multiplex PCR; TCRdb's copy has only in-frame clones and leaves some out. The sample has 110,000 to 150,000 clones; less than 65% are singletons. Looked up from germline, CDR1 is MNHEY and CDR2 is SMNVEV (reference sequence). V gave up 6 bases and J gave up 7 bases, with 21 bases separating them. The CDR3 covers 16 residues. This clonotype originated in a human donor in good health. The rearrangement links TRBV27 to TRBJ2-2, with a tentative D call TRBD2 (5 bases). Sequences were obtained from CD8+ T cells sorted from blood. CDR3 DNA sequence: TGTGCCAGCAGCGCCTACCCGCCTAGCCTGGGCGGGGAGCTGTTTTTT. It encodes CASSAYPPSLGGELFF.